These 4 T cell receptor beta chains share one sample of origin, sequenced in a study of radiation and T cells in renal cell carcinoma. Sequencing used immunoSEQ multiplex PCR; TCRdb keeps in-frame clones, though not all of them. The sample contains fewer than 90,000 clones, about 86% of which appear only once. Time point defined: blood 2 weeks post-SBRT. Indicated treatment: 15 Gy SBRT to primary tumor, nephrectomy 4 weeks later. The sample here was blood, taken from a patient whose treatment included radiotherapy and nephrectomy. The receptors were sampled from a woman aged 50 to 65 with renal cell carcinoma.

This clone was observed a single time. The chain combines TRBV11-2 with TRBJ2-3; a possible D gene is TRBD2 (6 bases). With 6 bases removed from V and 3 bases from J, the gap between germline ends came to 28 bases. In germline, CDR1 is SGHAT, CDR2 FQNNGV. This CDR3 is built from 19 residues. CDR3 amino acids: CASRLGGRGGGLGTDTQYF. CDR3 DNA sequence: TGTGCCAGCAGACTCGGAGGGCGCGGTGGGGGACTGGGTACAGATACGCAGTATTTT.

The genes are TRBV28 and TRBJ1-1; no firm D call. With 6 bases removed from V and 0 bases from J, the gap between germline ends came to 11 bases. CDR1 and CDR2 (germline): MDHEN, SYDVKM. CDR3 length: 14 amino acids. The CDR3, as DNA: TGTGCCAGCAGCAGCGGTCAGATGAACACTGAAGCTTTCTTT. Protein product: CASSSGQMNTEAFF.

The chain joins TRBV19 to TRBJ2-2, with 7 bases aligning to TRBD2. V lost 3 bases to trimming and J lost 6 bases; unmatched junction nucleotides: 4. The CDR3 has 14 amino acids. CDR1 is LNHDA, CDR2 SQIVND, per germline (reference sequence). The CDR3 region is CASSIMGGAGELFF. CDR3 in DNA: TGTGCCAGTAGTATTATGGGAGGGGCCGGGGAGCTGTTTTTT.

The rearrangement uses TRBV5-4 and TRBJ2-4, with D perhaps matching TRBD1 (6 bases). CDR3 length: 14 residues. Germline V gene sequence: CDR1 SGHNT, CDR2 YYREEE (reference sequence). The germline V and J ends were trimmed by 2 bases and 7 bases, with 13 bases remaining between them. Here the CDR3 DNA reads TGTGCCAGCAGCTTACAGGGTAGTAGGAACATTCAGTACTTC. Translation gives CASSLQGSRNIQYF.